This T cell receptor beta chain derives from a study of sequential checkpoint blockade in melanoma. This clone has just one count. The germline CDR1 and CDR2 sequences are SEHNR and FQNEAQ (reference sequence). This CDR3 has 17 residues. The V segment lost 2 bases and the J segment 2 bases; nucleotides outside the gene matches: 11. TCRdb's table, derived via immunoSEQ multiplex PCR, lists solely in-frame clones and lacks some. The profile shows some 5,600 clones, around three quarters of them singletons. Treatment indicated: randomized to nivolumab then ipilimumab (arm A) or the reverse (arm B). From thawed PBMCs, live CD3+CD8+ cells negative for CD19 and CD56 were sorted.

This receptor was obtained from a human patient with melanoma. Some clones in this sample may be carry-over from other donors' samples. The sequencing used CD8+ T cells sorted from blood (inferred from file names), collected from a patient given nivolumab and ipilimumab in sequence. The chain carries TRBV7-9 and TRBJ2-7; 8 bases line up with TRBD2. In nucleotides, the CDR3 is TGTGCCAGCAGCTTAAGAAAATACGGGGGGGACCCCTACGAGCAGTACTTC. Protein: CASSLRKYGGDPYEQYF.